This is a list of T cell receptor beta chains from one sample in a study of blood T cell repertoires in COVID-19. Using immunoSEQ multiplex PCR, the repertoire was profiled, and TCRdb retains in-frame clones only, with some absent. Counted here are 150,000 to 200,000 clones, 88% occurring once; the ten biggest clones make up 5% to 6.5%. The sequenced sample consisted of peripheral blood. The receptors originated from a man in his forties or fifties with active or convalescent COVID-19. CDR3s include the opening cysteine and the closing phenylalanine or tryptophan. Each record gives: V gene, clone size, CDR3 protein. Rows give clone size only sometimes, using once, few, many, or a class for an expanded clone.

>TRBV28|NA
CASSLRTGANEKLFF
>TRBV6-1|NA
CASSERILAVGRSGANVLTF
>TRBV14|once
CASSQSRGDPLTNEKLFF
>TRBV7-9|NA
CASSQGQGAANEKLFF
>TRBV19|NA
CASSLSGTVSSYNSPLHF
>TRBV5-1|NA
CASSFGAGGQETQYF
>TRBV7-9|NA
CASSLKGQKAFF
>TRBV27|NA
CASSFRTGGVYGYTF
>TRBV3-1/TRBV3-2|NA
CASSPGTLYEQYF
>TRBV12-5|once
CASGQAHGQGALIRGYTF
>TRBV27|once
CASSLRGGYNEQFF
>TRBV10-3|NA
CAISGTSGGPDRNEQFF
>TRBV7-2|NA
CASSLGGSNTEAFF
>TRBV2|NA
CASSGTGQVYNEQFF
>TRBV19|NA
CASGSRVTNWGELFF
>TRBV6-1|NA
CASSEGLTGFGETQYF
>TRBV5-1|NA
CASSPGRGASGVQNNEQFF
>TRBV5-1|few
CASSLARDWIF
>TRBV5-6|few
CASSWRQGARGEQFF
>TRBV11-3|NA
CASSLDSSGSYGYTF
>TRBV2|NA
CASSDSPPNQPQHF
>TRBV3-1/TRBV3-2|NA
CASSQPGLVKETQYF
>TRBV7-3|once
CASSLNRVGTEAFF
>TRBV7-9|NA
CASSPLGAKETQYF
>TRBV11-2|once
CASSLVPGQGFEVGYTF
>TRBV20-1|NA
CSASRDSGLSEAFF
>TRBV7-8|NA
CASTLRTGPYQETQYF
>TRBV28|NA
CASSSNLGQGPYEQYF
>TRBV15|NA
CATSRDSRINEKLFF
>TRBV7-9|NA
CASSLAPNEQYF
>TRBV24-1|NA
CATSDRQRTDTQYF
>TRBV21-1|NA
CASSKALLVGTGYNEQFF
>TRBV29-1|NA
CSVVNAVNYGYTF
>TRBV5-1|NA
CASSLVPLAGGELFF
>TRBV10-3|NA
CAISEPPGTTTNTGELFF
>TRBV6-5|NA
CASSRDRTDNKLFF
>TRBV11-2|NA
CASSSTRGRGYGYTF
>TRBV6-2/TRBV6-3|NA
CASSYSTGMAYGYTF
>TRBV6-5|NA
CASSLGLRETQYF
>TRBV6-4|few
CASSDGTIGDTDTQYF
>TRBV29-1|NA
CSVDTRGDTNEKLFF
>TRBV28|NA
CASSRRQGGLGSNQPQHF
>TRBV19|NA
CASSQGTRSNTDTQYF
>TRBV15|once
CATSSRGAERTTGANVLTF
>TRBV14|NA
CASSARTGGLQNYGYTF
>TRBV5-5|NA
CASSFFQGQLNTEAFF
>TRBV27|NA
CASRPQGFAGANVLTF
>TRBV11-2|NA
CASSFTGRQGTTNEKLFF
>TRBV7-9|NA
CASSLDRADPTNEKLFF
>TRBV6-4|NA
CASSADREGGYTF
>TRBV6-5|NA
CASSYYRGRDGYTF
>TRBV10-3|NA
CAISEDRERSQPQHF
>TRBV12-5|NA
CASGTTGHTNTQYF
>TRBV24-1|NA
CATSEGTGNEKLFF
>TRBV12-5|NA
CASGLSGTNEKLFF
>TRBV29-1|NA
CSVAQGANSPLHF
>TRBV19|NA
CASSMWDRGGKDEQYF
>TRBV9|NA
CASSLGDTDTQYF
>TRBV2|once
CASSAGGLANEKLFF